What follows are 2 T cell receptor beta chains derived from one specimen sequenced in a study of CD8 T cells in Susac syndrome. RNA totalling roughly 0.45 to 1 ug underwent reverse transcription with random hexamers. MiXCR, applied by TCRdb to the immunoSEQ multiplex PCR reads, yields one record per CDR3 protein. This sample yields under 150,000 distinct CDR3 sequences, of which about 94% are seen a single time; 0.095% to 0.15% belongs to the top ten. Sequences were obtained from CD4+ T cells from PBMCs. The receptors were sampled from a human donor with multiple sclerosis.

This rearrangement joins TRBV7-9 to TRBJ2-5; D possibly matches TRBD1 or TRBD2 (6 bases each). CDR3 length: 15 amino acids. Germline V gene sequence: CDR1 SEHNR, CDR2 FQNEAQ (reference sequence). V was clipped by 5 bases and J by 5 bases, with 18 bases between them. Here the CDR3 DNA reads TGTGCCAGCAGCCCCACCACGGGGGCTGGGGAGACCCAGTACTTC. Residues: CASSPTTGAGETQYF. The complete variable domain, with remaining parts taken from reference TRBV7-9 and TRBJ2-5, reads DTGVSQNPRHKITKRGQNVTFRCDPISEHNRLYWYRQTLGQGPEFLTYFQNEAQLEKSRLLSDRFSAERPKGSFSTLEIQRTEQGDSAMYLCASSPTTGAGETQYFGPGTRLLVL.

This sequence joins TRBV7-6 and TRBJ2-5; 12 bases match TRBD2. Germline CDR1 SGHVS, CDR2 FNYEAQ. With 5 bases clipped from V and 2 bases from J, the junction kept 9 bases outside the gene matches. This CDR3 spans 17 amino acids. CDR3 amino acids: CASSARLAGARQETQYF. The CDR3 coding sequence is TGTGCCAGCAGCGCACGACTAGCGGGAGCCCGGCAAGAGACCCAGTACTTC.